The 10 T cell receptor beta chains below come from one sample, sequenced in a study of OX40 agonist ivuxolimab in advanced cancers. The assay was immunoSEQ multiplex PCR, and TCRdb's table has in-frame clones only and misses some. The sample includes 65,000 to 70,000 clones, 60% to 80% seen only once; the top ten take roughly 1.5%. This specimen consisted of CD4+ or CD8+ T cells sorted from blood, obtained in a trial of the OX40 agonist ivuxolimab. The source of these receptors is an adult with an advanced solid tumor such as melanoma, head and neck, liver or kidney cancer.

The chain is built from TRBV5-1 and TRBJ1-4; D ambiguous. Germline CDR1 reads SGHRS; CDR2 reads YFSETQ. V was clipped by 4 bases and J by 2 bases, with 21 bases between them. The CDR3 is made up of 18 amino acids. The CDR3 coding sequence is TGCGCCAGCAGCCCCACCTACCAGACAAGTCGCACTAATGAAAAACTGTTTTTT. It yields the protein CASSPTYQTSRTNEKLFF.

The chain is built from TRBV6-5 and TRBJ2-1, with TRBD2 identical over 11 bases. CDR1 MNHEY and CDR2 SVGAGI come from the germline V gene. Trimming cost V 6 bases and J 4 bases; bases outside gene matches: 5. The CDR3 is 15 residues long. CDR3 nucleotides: TGTGCCAGCAGCATCGTAGCGGGGGGGTACAATGAGCAGTTCTTC. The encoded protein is CASSIVAGGYNEQFF.

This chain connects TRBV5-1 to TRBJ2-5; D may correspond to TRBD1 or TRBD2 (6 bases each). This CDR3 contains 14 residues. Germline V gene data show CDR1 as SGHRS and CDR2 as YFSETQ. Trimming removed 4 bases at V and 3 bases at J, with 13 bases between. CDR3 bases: TGCGCCAGCAGCGCTACGGGGGCGGAAGAGACCCAGTACTTC. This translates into CASSATGAEETQYF.

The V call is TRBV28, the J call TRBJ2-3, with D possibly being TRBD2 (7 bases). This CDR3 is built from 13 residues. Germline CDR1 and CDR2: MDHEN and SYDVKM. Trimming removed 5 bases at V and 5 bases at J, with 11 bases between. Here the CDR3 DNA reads TGTGCCAGCAGTGGGGGGGGCGGAGATACGCAGTATTTT. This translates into CASSGGGGDTQYF.

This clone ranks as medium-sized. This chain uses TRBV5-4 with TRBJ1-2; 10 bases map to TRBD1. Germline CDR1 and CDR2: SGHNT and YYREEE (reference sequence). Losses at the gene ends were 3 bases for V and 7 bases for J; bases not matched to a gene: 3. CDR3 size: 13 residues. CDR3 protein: CASSWDRGSGYTF. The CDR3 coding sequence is TGTGCCAGCAGCTGGGACAGGGGCAGTGGCTACACCTTC. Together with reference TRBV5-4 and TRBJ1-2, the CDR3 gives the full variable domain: ETGVTQSPTHLIKTRGQQVTLRCSSQSGHNTVSWYQQALGQGPQFIFQYYREEENGRGNFPPRFSGLQFPNYSSELNVNALELDDSALYLCASSWDRGSGYTFGSGTRLTVV.

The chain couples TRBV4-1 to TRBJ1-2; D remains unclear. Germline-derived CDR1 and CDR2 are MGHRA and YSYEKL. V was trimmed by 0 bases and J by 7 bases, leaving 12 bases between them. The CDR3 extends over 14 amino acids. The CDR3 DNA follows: TGCGCCAGCAGCCAAGATTTTCTAGGCCTTGGCTACACCTTC. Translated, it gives CASSQDFLGLGYTF.

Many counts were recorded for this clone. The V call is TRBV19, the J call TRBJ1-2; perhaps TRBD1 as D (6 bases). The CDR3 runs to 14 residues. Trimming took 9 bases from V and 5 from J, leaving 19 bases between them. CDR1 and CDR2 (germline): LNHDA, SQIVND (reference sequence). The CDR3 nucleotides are TGTGCCAGCACACCGGCCAGGGGCCTGTATGGCTACACCTTC. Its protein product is CASTPARGLYGYTF.

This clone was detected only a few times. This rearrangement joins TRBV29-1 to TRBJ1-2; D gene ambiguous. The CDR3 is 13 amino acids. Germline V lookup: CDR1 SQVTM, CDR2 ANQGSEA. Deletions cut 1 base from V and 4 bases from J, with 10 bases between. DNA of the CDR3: TGCAGCGTTGAAGCGGGTCGAAGCTATGGCTACACCTTC. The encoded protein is CSVEAGRSYGYTF.

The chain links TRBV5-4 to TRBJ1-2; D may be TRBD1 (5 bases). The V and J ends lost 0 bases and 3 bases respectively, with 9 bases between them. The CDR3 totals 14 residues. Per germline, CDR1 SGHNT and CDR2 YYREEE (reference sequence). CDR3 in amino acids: CASSLETAYYGYTF. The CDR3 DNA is TGTGCCAGCAGCTTGGAGACAGCCTACTATGGCTACACCTTC.

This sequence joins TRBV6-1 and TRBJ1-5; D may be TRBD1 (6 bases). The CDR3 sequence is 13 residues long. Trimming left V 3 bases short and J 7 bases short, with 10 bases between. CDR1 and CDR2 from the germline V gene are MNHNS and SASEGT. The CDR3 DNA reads TGTGCCAGCAGTGACAGGGGAGAACAGCCCCAGCATTTT. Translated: CASSDRGEQPQHF.